This T cell receptor beta chain was identified in a study of cytomegalovirus exposure and HLA in healthy donors. Broader study findings: In a later analysis, TCR beta V- and J-gene trimming was associated with a missense DCLRE1C variant. Among TCR sequences, most were rare, though some public TCRs appeared in many donors. It was taken for granted in presence/absence analyses that sequencing depth across donors was roughly uniform.

Both 60 Vbeta primers and 13 Jbeta primers went into the PCR. Sequenced by immunoSEQ multiplex PCR; TCRdb stores in-frame clones only, minus some. The profile shows about 97,000 clones, approximately 89% of them singletons. Samples came from healthy bone marrow donors. This clone appeared a few times. What it recognizes is unknown. The sequenced sample was PBMCs. The source of this sequence is a man younger than 45 in good health and CMV-seronegative.

DNA for the CDR3: TGTGCCAGCAGCCCCCCCTGGACTAGCGGGAGAACCACCTACGAGCAGTACTTC. This sequence encodes CASSPPWTSGRTTYEQYF. The J gene is TRBJ2-7, the V gene TRBV14, with 13 nucleotides matching TRBD2. The germline V gene has CDR1 SGHDN and CDR2 FVKESK. The CDR3 has 18 residues. V trimming: 4 bases; J trimming: 2 bases; junction bases outside the gene matches: 11.